A single sample is the source of the 7 T cell receptor beta chains below, sequenced in a study of T-cell reconstitution after alpha-beta-depleted transplantation in children. Construction of the TCRbeta library involved unique molecular identifiers. TCRdb reprocessed the PCR reads with MiXCR, giving one entry per CDR3 protein. Altogether about 480,000 distinct CDR3 sequences are present, under 15% being singletons, with the ten largest covering around 5.8%. The specimen was PBMCs from the stem cell graft donor, collected from the stem cell graft. All receptors derive from a human donor who donated a stem cell graft to a child with combined immunodeficiency.

There are a few counts of this clonotype. The V and J genes are TRBV13 and TRBJ2-1, with TRBD2 matching over 8 bases. Germline CDR1 is PRHDT and CDR2 is FYEKMQ (reference sequence). The junction had 8 bases not matched to a gene; V was cut back by 1 base and J by 9 bases. The CDR3 runs to 15 residues. The CDR3 bases are TGTGCCAGCAGCTTAGCGGGAGGGTCAGGGGCTGAGCAGTTCTTC. It encodes CASSLAGGSGAEQFF.

This clonotype came up once. A much larger clonotype is one base distant, so this may be a read error. V is TRBV20-1 and J is TRBJ2-2; no clear D. Per the germline V gene, CDR1 is DFQATT and CDR2 is SNEGSKA (reference sequence). The CDR3 runs 16 residues. V was pared by 4 bases and J by 3 bases, with 18 bases between. CDR3 amino acids: CSATDPVRRDTGELFF. CDR3 nucleotide sequence: TGCAGTGCTACAGATCCAGTTAGACGGGACACCGGGGAGCTGTTTTTT.

The chain joins TRBV10-3 to TRBJ1-1; D is possibly TRBD1 (5 bases). The CDR3 extends over 12 amino acids. V shed 2 bases and J shed 5 bases, with 6 bases lying between them. Germline CDR1 ENHRY, CDR2 SYGVKD. The CDR3 loop is CAISEGGTEAFF. The CDR3 nucleotides read TGTGCCATCAGTGAGGGGGGTACTGAAGCTTTCTTT.

This clonotype turned up a few times. The chain combines TRBV29-1 with TRBJ2-7, with a possible D match to TRBD2 (7 bases). There are 14 residues in the CDR3. Trimming removed 7 bases from V and 2 bases from J, with 18 bases in between. The germline V gene has CDR1 SQVTM and CDR2 ANQGSEA. CDR3 sequence (DNA): TGCAGCGCCGAGGGGGGGCGCGGGACCTACGAGCAGTACTTC. This encodes CSAEGGRGTYEQYF.

This clonotype appeared a few times. The chain links TRBV5-5 to TRBJ2-2, with D perhaps given as TRBD1 or TRBD2 (5 bases each). The CDR3 spans 15 residues. Germline CDR1 is SGHKS and CDR2 is YYEKEE (reference sequence). V was cut by 0 bases and J by 6 bases, with 12 bases left in between. The DNA of the CDR3 is TGTGCCAGCAGCTTGGTTGCTGGGACCGCCGGGGAGCTGTTTTTT. Protein sequence: CASSLVAGTAGELFF.

The V call is TRBV6-2 or TRBV6-3, the J call TRBJ2-3; 13 bases align to TRBD2. The germline V gene has CDR1 MNHEY and CDR2 SVGEGT. The CDR3 extends over 15 amino acids. Trimming took 4 bases from V and 8 from J; bases not matched to a gene: 6. The CDR3 sequence: CASSSTSGGAGTQYF. In DNA form, the CDR3 reads TGTGCCAGCAGTTCCACTAGCGGGGGGGCCGGTACGCAGTATTTT.

There are a few counts of this clonotype. The chain recombines TRBV4-3 with TRBJ2-3; 7 bases agree with TRBD2. The CDR3 sequence is 16 residues long. V gave up 0 bases and J gave up 2 bases; unmatched junction bases: 5. Germline values: CDR1 LGHNA, CDR2 YSLEER. CDR3 DNA sequence: TGCGCCAGCAGCCAAGATCGGGACTACTACACAGATACGCAGTATTTT. Translated: CASSQDRDYYTDTQYF.